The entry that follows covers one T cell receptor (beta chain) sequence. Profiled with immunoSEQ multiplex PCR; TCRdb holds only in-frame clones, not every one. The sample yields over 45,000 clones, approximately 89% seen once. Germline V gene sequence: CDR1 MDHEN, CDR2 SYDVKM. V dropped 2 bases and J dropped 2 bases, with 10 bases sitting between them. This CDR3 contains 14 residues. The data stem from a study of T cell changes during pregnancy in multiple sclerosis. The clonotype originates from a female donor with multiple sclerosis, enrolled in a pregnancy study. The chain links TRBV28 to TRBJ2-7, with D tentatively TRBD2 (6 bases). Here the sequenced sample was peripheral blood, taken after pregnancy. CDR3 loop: CASSLRGLTYEQYF. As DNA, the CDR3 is TGTGCCAGCAGTTTAAGGGGACTCACCTACGAGCAGTACTTC.